This T cell receptor (beta chain) was observed in a study of somatic mutations in cytotoxic T cells in rheumatoid arthritis. Across the study: There were some V beta antibody-stained T-cell populations flow-sorted at nearly 100% purity, and these included V beta1+ cells sequenced for TCRB.

V dropped 2 bases and J dropped 3; count of bases not matched to a gene: 3. The CDR3 totals 14 residues. Germline-derived CDR1 and CDR2 are SGHNT and YYREEE (reference sequence). The repertoire was sequenced with immunoSEQ multiplex PCR; TCRdb's copy has only in-frame clones and lacks some. This table holds roughly 5,000 clones, around four fifths found once. In its sample, this clone was seen a few times. As yet, its antigen is unknown. Study-wide results and limits: Researchers did not know the antigen targets of the expanded CD8+ clones. For rheumatoid arthritis patients, the slight TRBV07 underrepresentation lacked multiple-comparison adjustment.

This chain connects TRBV5-4 to TRBJ2-7; 9 bases fit TRBD1. The TCR was taken from a woman in her forties or fifties with rheumatoid arthritis. The sample was CD8+ T cells sorted from blood. Here the CDR3 reads CASSLPGQGYEQYF. CDR3 in DNA: TGTGCCAGCAGCTTACCGGGACAGGGCTACGAGCAGTACTTC.